This T cell receptor (beta chain) is drawn from a study of blood T cell repertoires in COVID-19. Libraries were prepared by immunoSEQ multiplex PCR; TCRdb keeps only in-frame clonotypes and omits some of them. Of some 210,000 clones listed, about 92% were seen once; the top ten hold more than 0.95%. CDR3 size: 14 residues. V shed 3 bases and J 2 bases; nucleotides not matched to a gene: 4. Germline CDR1 reads MDHEN; CDR2 reads SYDVKM. The V call is TRBV28, the J call TRBJ2-7; TRBD2 agrees at 7 bases. The sample taken for sequencing was peripheral blood. The TCR was taken from a man under 40 with acute or convalescent COVID-19. CDR3 sequence reads: CASSFGGGPYEQYF. The CDR3 DNA is TGTGCCAGCAGTTTTGGGGGGGGACCCTACGAGCAGTACTTC.